This T cell receptor beta chain was obtained from a study of beta chain features in type 1 diabetes. In its sample, this clone ranks as medium-sized. V lost 5 bases and J lost 3, with 5 bases in between. The CDR3 is 11 amino acids. Germline CDR1 WNHNN, CDR2 SYGVQD (reference sequence). The study reverse transcribed the entire isolated RNA, so it sequenced expressed TCRB transcripts. TCRdb keeps only in-frame clones here, not all; method: immunoSEQ multiplex PCR. The data hold more than 20,000 clones, with 55% to 75% observed a single time. Material: Tregs from blood. V and J are TRBV10-1 and TRBJ2-7, with D possibly matching TRBD2 (5 bases). The TCR sequence derives from a woman between 40 and 55 years old in good health. The CDR3 DNA reads TGCGCCAGCAGTCGGGGCTACGAGCAGTACTTC. It translates to CASSRGYEQYF.